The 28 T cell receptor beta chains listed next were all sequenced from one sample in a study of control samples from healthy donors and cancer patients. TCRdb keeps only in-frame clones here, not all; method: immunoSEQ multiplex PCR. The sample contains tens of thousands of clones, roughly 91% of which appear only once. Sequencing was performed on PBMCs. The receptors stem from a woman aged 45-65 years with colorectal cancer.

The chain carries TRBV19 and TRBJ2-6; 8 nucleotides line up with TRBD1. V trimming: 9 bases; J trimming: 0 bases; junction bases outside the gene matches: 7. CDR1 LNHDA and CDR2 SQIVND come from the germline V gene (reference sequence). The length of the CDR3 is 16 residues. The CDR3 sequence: CASFRTGNSGANVLTF. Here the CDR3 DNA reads TGTGCCAGCTTCAGGACAGGGAACTCTGGGGCCAACGTCCTGACTTTC.

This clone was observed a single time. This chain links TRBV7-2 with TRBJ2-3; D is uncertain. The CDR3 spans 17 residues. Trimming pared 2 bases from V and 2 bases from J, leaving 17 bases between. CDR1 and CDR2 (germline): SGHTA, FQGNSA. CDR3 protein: CASSLTFDPGDTDTQYF. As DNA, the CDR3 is TGTGCCAGCAGCTTAACGTTCGACCCCGGAGACACAGATACGCAGTATTTT.

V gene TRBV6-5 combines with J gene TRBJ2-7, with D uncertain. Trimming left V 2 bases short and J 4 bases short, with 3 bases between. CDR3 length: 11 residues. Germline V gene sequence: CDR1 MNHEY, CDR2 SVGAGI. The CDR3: CASSYRYEQYV. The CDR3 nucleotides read TGTGCCAGCAGTTACCGGTACGAGCAGTACGTC.

CDR3 loop: CASSGRHSGANVLTF. The CDR3 nucleotides read TGCGCCAGCAGCGGACGGCACTCTGGGGCCAACGTCCTGACTTTC. V gene TRBV4-3 combines with J gene TRBJ2-6; D gene ambiguous. The CDR3 loop spans 15 amino acids. The germline gives CDR1 LGHNA, CDR2 YSLEER. V lost 5 bases to trimming and J lost 0 bases, with 8 bases between them.

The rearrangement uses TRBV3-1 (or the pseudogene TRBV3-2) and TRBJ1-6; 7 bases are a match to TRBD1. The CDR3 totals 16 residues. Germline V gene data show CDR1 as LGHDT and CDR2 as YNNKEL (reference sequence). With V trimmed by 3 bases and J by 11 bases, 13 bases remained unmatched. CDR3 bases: TGTGCCAGCAGCCAGGAGGGGGCTCGGGGAAGGACACCCCTCCACTTT. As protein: CASSQEGARGRTPLHF.

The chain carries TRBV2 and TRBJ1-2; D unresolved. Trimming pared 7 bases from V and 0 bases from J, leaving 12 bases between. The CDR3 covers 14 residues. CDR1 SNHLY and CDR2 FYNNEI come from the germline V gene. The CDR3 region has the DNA TGTGCCAGCATCTGGGAGAGATCTAACTATGGCTACACCTTC. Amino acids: CASIWERSNYGYTF.

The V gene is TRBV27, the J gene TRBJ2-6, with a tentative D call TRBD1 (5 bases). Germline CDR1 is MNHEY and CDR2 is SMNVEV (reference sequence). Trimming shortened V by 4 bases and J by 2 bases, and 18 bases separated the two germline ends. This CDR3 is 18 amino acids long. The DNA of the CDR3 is TGTGCCAGCAGTTCCCAGATAGAGGTGGGGCCTGGGGCCAACGTCCTGACTTTC. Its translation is CASSSQIEVGPGANVLTF.

In DNA, the CDR3 is TGTGCCAGCCATTTTACAGGGATTGAAAAACTGTTTTTT. Translating it yields CASHFTGIEKLFF. The chain carries TRBV19 and TRBJ1-4; weak D call: TRBD1 (6 bases). This CDR3 has 13 residues. CDR1 is LNHDA and CDR2 is SQIVND in the germline V gene (reference sequence). V was trimmed by 9 bases and J by 7 bases, leaving 15 bases between them.

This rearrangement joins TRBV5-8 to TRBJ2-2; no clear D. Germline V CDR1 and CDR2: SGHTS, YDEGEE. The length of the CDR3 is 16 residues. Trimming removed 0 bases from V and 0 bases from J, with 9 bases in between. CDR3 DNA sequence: TGTGCCAGCAGCTTGGGAGTATTGACGAACACCGGGGAGCTGTTTTTT. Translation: CASSLGVLTNTGELFF.

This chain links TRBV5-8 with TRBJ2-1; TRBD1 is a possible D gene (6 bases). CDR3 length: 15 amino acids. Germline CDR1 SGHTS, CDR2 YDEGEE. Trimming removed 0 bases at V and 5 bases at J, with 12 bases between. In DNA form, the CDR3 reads TGTGCCAGCAGCTTGGACAGGGATGGAGACAATGAGCAGTTCTTC. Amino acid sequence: CASSLDRDGDNEQFF.

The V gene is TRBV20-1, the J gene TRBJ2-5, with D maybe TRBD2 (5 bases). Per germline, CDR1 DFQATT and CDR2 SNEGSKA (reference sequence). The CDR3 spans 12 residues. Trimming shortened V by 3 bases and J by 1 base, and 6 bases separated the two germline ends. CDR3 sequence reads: CSASRGQETQYF. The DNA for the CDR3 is TGCAGTGCTAGTCGGGGCCAAGAGACCCAGTACTTC.

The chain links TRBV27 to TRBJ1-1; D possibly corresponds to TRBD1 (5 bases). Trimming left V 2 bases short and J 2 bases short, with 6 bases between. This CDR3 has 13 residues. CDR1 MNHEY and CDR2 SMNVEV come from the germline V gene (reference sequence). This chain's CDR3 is CASSLDRNTEAFF. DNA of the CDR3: TGTGCCAGCAGTTTAGACAGAAACACTGAAGCTTTCTTT.

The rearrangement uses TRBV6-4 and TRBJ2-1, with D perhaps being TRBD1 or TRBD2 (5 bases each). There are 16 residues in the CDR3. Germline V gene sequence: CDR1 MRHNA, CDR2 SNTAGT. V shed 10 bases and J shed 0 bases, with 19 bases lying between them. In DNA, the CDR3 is TGTGCCACCAGCAGGGAGTGGGGGAGCTCCTACAATGAGCAGTTCTTC. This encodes CATSREWGSSYNEQFF.

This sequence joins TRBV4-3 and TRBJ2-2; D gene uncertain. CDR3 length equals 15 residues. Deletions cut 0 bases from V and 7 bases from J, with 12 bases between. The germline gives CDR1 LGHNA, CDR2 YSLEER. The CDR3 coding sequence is TGCGCCAGCAGCCAAGAATACTATAGTAACGGGGAGCTGTTTTTT. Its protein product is CASSQEYYSNGELFF.

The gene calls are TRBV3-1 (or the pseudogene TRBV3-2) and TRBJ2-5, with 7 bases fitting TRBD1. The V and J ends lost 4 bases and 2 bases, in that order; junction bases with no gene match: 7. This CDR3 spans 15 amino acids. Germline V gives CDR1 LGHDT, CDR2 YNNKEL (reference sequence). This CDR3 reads CASSPGTAFQETQYF. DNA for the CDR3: TGTGCCAGCAGCCCCGGGACAGCCTTTCAAGAGACCCAGTACTTC.

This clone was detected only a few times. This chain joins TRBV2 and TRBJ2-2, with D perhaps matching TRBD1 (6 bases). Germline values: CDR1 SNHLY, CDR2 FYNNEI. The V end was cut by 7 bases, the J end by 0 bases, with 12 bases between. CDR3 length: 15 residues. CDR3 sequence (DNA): TGTGCCAGCAAAGGAGACAGGACGAACACCGGGGAGCTGTTTTTT. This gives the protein CASKGDRTNTGELFF. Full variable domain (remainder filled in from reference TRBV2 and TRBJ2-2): EPEVTQTPSHQVTQMGQEVILRCVPISNHLYFYWYRQILGQKVEFLVSFYNNEISEKSEIFDDQFSVERPDGSNFTLKIRSTKLEDSAMYFCASKGDRTNTGELFFGEGSRLTVL.

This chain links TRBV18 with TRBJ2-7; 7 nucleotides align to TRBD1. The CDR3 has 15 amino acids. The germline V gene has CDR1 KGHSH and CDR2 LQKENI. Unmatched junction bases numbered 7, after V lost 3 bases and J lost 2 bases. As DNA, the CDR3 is TGTGCCAGCTCACCGGCAAGGGGGCCGGCCTACGAGCAGTACGTC. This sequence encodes CASSPARGPAYEQYV.

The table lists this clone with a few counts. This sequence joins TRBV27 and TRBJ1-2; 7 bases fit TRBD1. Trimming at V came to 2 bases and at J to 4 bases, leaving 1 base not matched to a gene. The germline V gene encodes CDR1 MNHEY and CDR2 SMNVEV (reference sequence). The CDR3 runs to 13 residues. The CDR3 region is CASSLAGGYGYTF. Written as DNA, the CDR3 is TGTGCCAGCAGTTTAGCAGGGGGCTATGGCTACACCTTC.

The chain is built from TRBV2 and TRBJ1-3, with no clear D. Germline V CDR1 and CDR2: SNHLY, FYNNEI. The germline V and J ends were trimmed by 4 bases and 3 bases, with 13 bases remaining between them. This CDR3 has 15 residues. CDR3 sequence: CASSGAGWVGNTIYF. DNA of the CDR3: TGTGCCAGCAGTGGTGCGGGCTGGGTTGGAAACACCATATATTTT.

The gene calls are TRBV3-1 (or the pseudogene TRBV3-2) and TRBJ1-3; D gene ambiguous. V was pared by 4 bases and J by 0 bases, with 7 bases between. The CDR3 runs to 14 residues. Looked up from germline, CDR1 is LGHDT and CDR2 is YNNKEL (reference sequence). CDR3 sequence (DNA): TGTGCCAGCAGCCGAGTGGTCTCTGGAAACACCATATATTTT. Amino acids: CASSRVVSGNTIYF.

The CDR3 bases are TGTGCCAGCAGCTTCGGTATCGGCTATAGCAATCAGCCCCAGCATTTT. Residues: CASSFGIGYSNQPQHF. V and J are TRBV7-2 and TRBJ1-5; D is undetermined. V was pared by 3 bases and J by 0 bases, with 12 bases between. Germline-derived CDR1 and CDR2 are SGHTA and FQGNSA. This CDR3 region has 16 residues.

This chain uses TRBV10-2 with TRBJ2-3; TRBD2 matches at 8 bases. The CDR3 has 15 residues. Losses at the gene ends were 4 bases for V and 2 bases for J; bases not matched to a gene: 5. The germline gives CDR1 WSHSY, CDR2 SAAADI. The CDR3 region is CASSGSGGHTDTQYF. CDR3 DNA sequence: TGCGCCAGCAGTGGGAGCGGGGGCCACACAGATACGCAGTATTTT.

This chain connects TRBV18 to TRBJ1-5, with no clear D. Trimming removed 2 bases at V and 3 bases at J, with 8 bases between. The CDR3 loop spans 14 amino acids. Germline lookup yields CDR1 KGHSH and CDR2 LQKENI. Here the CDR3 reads CASSPDGYNQPQHF. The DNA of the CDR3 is TGTGCCAGCTCACCAGACGGATACAATCAGCCCCAGCATTTT.

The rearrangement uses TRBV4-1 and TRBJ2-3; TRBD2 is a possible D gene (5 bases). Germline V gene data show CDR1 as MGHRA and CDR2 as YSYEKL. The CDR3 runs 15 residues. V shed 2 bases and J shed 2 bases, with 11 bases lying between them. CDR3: CASSQTGMSTDTQYF. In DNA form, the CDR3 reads TGCGCCAGCAGCCAAACGGGGATGTCCACAGATACGCAGTATTTT.

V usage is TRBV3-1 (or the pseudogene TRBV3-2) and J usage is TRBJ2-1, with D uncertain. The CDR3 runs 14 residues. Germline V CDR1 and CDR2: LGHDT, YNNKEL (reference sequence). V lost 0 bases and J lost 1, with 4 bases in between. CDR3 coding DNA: TGTGCCAGCAGCCAAGATGAGTCCTACAATGAGCAGTTCTTC. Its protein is CASSQDESYNEQFF.

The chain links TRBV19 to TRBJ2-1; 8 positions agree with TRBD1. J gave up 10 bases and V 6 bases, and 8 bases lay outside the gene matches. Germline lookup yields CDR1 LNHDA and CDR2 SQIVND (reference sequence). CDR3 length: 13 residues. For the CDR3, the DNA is TGTGCCAGTAGAAGACAGGGGCCGGAGGAGCAGTTCTTC. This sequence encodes CASRRQGPEEQFF.

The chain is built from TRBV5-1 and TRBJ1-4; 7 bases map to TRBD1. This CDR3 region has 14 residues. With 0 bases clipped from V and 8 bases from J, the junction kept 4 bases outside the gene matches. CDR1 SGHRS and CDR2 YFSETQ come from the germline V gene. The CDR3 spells CASSLGQGDEKLFF. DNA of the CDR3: TGCGCCAGCAGCTTGGGGCAGGGGGACGAAAAACTGTTTTTT.

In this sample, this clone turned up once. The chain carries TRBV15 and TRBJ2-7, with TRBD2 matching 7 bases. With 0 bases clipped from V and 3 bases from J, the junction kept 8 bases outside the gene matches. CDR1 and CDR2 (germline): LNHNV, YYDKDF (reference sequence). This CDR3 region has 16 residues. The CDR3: CATSRDEREGGYEQYV. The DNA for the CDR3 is TGTGCCACCAGCAGAGATGAGAGGGAGGGTGGCTACGAGCAGTACGTC.